The 28 T cell receptor beta chains below were found in one sample sequenced in a study of T cell responses to AZD1222 COVID-19 vaccine. This table comes from immunoSEQ multiplex PCR, and its TCRdb copy is limited to in-frame clones, with some not included. Among about 74,000 clones, roughly 90% were seen once, and the ten largest hold more than 2%. Here the sequenced sample was peripheral blood, taken on day 0 of AZD1222 vaccination. These receptor sequences come from an adult in good health.

The V call is TRBV6-5, the J call TRBJ2-5, with D unclear. From germline, CDR1 is MNHEY and CDR2 SVGAGI. V lost 7 bases and J 7 bases, leaving 13 bases between the germline ends. The CDR3 has 12 amino acids. CDR3: CASKGYRGTQYF. The CDR3 nucleotides read TGTGCCAGCAAAGGGTATAGAGGGACCCAGTACTTC.

This chain uses TRBV2 with TRBJ1-1; D uncertain. Germline CDR1 SNHLY, CDR2 FYNNEI. The length of the CDR3 is 13 residues. CDR3 residues: CSTGEDMNTEAFF. The CDR3, as DNA: TGTTCCACCGGAGAGGATATGAACACTGAAGCTTTCTTT.

This chain joins TRBV25-1 and TRBJ1-5, with a weak D call TRBD1 (6 bases). The V end lost 8 bases, the J end lost 5 bases, and 13 bases lay between the germline ends. CDR3 length: 13 amino acids. Germline loops: CDR1 MGHDK, CDR2 SYGVNS. CDR3 in DNA: TGTGCCAGCGCCCGGGACACCTATCAGCCCCAGCATTTT. Amino acids: CASARDTYQPQHF.

This clone has more than one count but fewer than ten. This rearrangement joins TRBV5-1 to TRBJ2-5; D call uncertain. The V end was cut by 2 bases, the J end by 3 bases, with 2 bases between. The CDR3 is 11 amino acids. Germline CDR1 and CDR2: SGHRS and YFSETQ. In nucleotides, the CDR3 is TGCGCCAGCAGCTTAAAAGAGACCCAGTACTTC. Its translation is CASSLKETQYF.

The chain employs TRBV30 and TRBJ2-1; D might be TRBD2 (5 bases). V shed 1 base and J shed 7 bases, with 11 bases lying between them. This CDR3 has 13 amino acids. Germline V gene data show CDR1 as GTSNPN and CDR2 as SVGIG (reference sequence). CDR3 amino acids: CAWSGPGMNEQFF. The CDR3 DNA follows: TGTGCCTGGAGTGGGCCGGGGATGAATGAGCAGTTCTTC.

The chain couples TRBV10-1 to TRBJ2-7; 8 bases line up with TRBD1. CDR3 size: 12 residues. V lost 8 bases and J lost 5; bases outside the gene matches: 5. Per germline, CDR1 WNHNN and CDR2 SYGVQD (reference sequence). As DNA, the CDR3 is TGCGCCAGCTCTGGACAGGGCGACGAGCAGTACTTC. Protein product: CASSGQGDEQYF.

This clone has a single count. The DNA for the CDR3 is TGTGCCAGTACGCTAGCGGGGGACCTGGGTGAGCAGTTCTTC. This encodes CASTLAGDLGEQFF. The genes are TRBV19 and TRBJ2-1, with 10 bases lining up with TRBD2. CDR1 is LNHDA, CDR2 SQIVND, per germline (reference sequence). The J segment lost 9 bases and the V segment lost 7 bases, leaving 9 bases of the junction unmatched. CDR3 size: 14 residues. The entire variable domain, with the rest obtained from reference TRBV19 and TRBJ2-1, is as follows: DGGITQSPKYLFRKEGQNVTLSCEQNLNHDAMYWYRQDPGQGLRLIYYSQIVNDFQKGDIAEGYSVSREKKESFPLTVTSAQKNPTAFYLCASTLAGDLGEQFFGPGTRLTVL.

The V gene is TRBV28, the J gene TRBJ1-5; D is undetermined. This CDR3 region has 16 residues. Trimming cost V 2 bases and J 2 bases, with 13 bases left between them. CDR1 is MDHEN, CDR2 SYDVKM, per germline. The CDR3 is CASSLNLGMGNQPQHF. CDR3 in DNA: TGTGCCAGCAGTTTAAACCTAGGGATGGGCAATCAGCCCCAGCATTTT.

The chain couples TRBV6-6 to TRBJ1-6, with no clear D. This CDR3 spans 13 amino acids. Trimming pared 7 bases from V and 0 bases from J, leaving 4 bases between. Germline V lookup: CDR1 MNHNY, CDR2 SVGAGI (reference sequence). The CDR3 protein is CASIDSYNSPLHF. As DNA, the CDR3 is TGTGCCAGCATCGACTCCTATAATTCACCCCTCCACTTT.

The V gene is TRBV6-6, the J gene TRBJ2-7, with D maybe TRBD1 (5 bases). This CDR3 has 13 amino acids. The V gene's germline CDR1 is MNHNY and CDR2 SVGAGI (reference sequence). V lost 8 bases, J lost 0 bases, and 11 bases lay in between. Here the CDR3 reads CASQGAVSYEQYF. The CDR3 DNA reads as TGTGCCAGCCAAGGGGCGGTCTCCTACGAGCAGTACTTC.

A word on this clone: Other DNA sequences in the same sample also yield this CDR3. The chain combines TRBV5-1 with TRBJ1-2, with a weak D call TRBD1 (6 bases). Trimming took off 0 bases at V and 6 bases at J, with 12 bases between the two ends. Germline V gene data show CDR1 as SGHRS and CDR2 as YFSETQ. This CDR3 region has 14 residues. The chain's CDR3 is CASSLVGGGDGYTF. The CDR3 nucleotides are TGCGCCAGCAGCTTGGTAGGAGGGGGTGATGGCTACACCTTC.

The chain is built from TRBV11-1 and TRBJ2-1; D gene ambiguous. CDR1 SGHAT and CDR2 FQDESV come from the germline V gene (reference sequence). The CDR3 runs 11 residues. V dropped 6 bases and J dropped 7 bases, with 7 bases sitting between them. CDR3 DNA: TGTGCCAGCAGACGGGCGAATGAGCAGTTCTTC. It codes for CASRRANEQFF.

The CDR3 sequence is CASSSTLGTPYNSPLHF. The CDR3 DNA is TGTGCCAGCAGTTCAACCCTCGGGACACCTTATAATTCACCCCTCCACTTT. This chain joins TRBV28 and TRBJ1-6; a weak D match, TRBD1 (6 bases). This CDR3 has 17 residues. Trimming took 4 bases from V and 4 from J, leaving 17 bases between them. Germline CDR1 MDHEN, CDR2 SYDVKM.

The chain joins TRBV27 to TRBJ1-1; D call uncertain. Germline loops: CDR1 MNHEY, CDR2 SMNVEV (reference sequence). The CDR3 sequence is 12 residues long. Trimming took off 5 bases at V and 6 bases at J, with 10 bases between the two ends. CDR3 sequence (DNA): TGTGCCAGCAGTCCGCGCGGGGCTGAAGCTTTCTTT. This sequence encodes CASSPRGAEAFF.

The chain combines TRBV19 with TRBJ2-7, with TRBD1 matching 9 bases. V shed 5 bases and J 3 bases; nucleotides not matched to a gene: 2. This CDR3 spans 13 amino acids. CDR1 LNHDA and CDR2 SQIVND come from the germline V gene (reference sequence). CDR3 sequence (DNA): TGTGCCAGTAGTTCGACAGGGGGCTACGAGCAGTACTTC. Its translation is CASSSTGGYEQYF.

This chain links TRBV4-2 with TRBJ1-5; TRBD1 agrees at 9 bases. V lost 5 bases and J lost 6; bases outside the gene matches: 8. Germline lookup yields CDR1 LGHNA and CDR2 YNFKEQ. This CDR3 has 15 amino acids. DNA of the CDR3: TGTGCCAGCAGCGAATACAGGGGGCAGGGTCAGCCCCAGCATTTT. This encodes CASSEYRGQGQPQHF.

V is TRBV9 and J is TRBJ2-2; 7 bases map to TRBD2. The V segment lost 9 bases and the J segment 4 bases; nucleotides outside the gene matches: 12. Germline CDR1 SGDLS, CDR2 YYNGEE. The CDR3 length is 15 residues. The CDR3 region has the DNA TGTGCCACCCCACGGCGGGAGAGACCCACCGGGGAGCTGTTTTTT. It specifies CATPRRERPTGELFF.

The rearrangement joins TRBV3-1 (or the pseudogene TRBV3-2) to TRBJ1-3; D perhaps matches TRBD1 (5 bases). This CDR3 is built from 16 residues. V was trimmed by 0 bases and J by 4 bases, leaving 13 bases between them. CDR1 LGHDT and CDR2 YNNKEL come from the germline V gene (reference sequence). CDR3: CASSQEDGAEGNTIYF. The CDR3 nucleotides read TGTGCCAGCAGCCAAGAAGACGGGGCAGAAGGAAACACCATATATTTT.

The chain couples TRBV9 to TRBJ2-2; D is perhaps TRBD1 (6 bases). This CDR3 is 15 amino acids long. The V and J ends lost 1 base and 1 base respectively, with 8 bases between them. Germline values: CDR1 SGDLS, CDR2 YYNGEE. The CDR3 bases are TGTGCCAGCAGCGTACTGGGACAGAACACCGGGGAGCTGTTTTTT. It specifies CASSVLGQNTGELFF.

The chain is built from TRBV6-5 and TRBJ2-7, with D possibly being TRBD1 (5 bases). The CDR3 length is 13 residues. The V and J ends lost 6 bases and 0 bases respectively, with 9 bases between them. From germline, CDR1 is MNHEY and CDR2 SVGAGI. CDR3 DNA: TGTGCCAGCAGCACAAGGGGCTCCTACGAGCAGTACTTC. It specifies CASSTRGSYEQYF.

The rearrangement joins TRBV7-9 to TRBJ1-3; D is unresolved. Germline V gives CDR1 SEHNR, CDR2 FQNEAQ (reference sequence). The length of the CDR3 is 17 residues. V was trimmed by 5 bases and J by 0 bases, leaving 17 bases between them. DNA of the CDR3: TGTGCCAGCAGCACTGACGCCCGGGCTTTCTCTGGAAACACCATATATTTT. Protein product: CASSTDARAFSGNTIYF.

This clone was seen only a few times. The chain is built from TRBV4-3 and TRBJ2-7, with D hard to call. This CDR3 is built from 13 residues. V was clipped by 1 base and J by 5 bases, with 9 bases between them. Looked up from germline, CDR1 is LGHNA and CDR2 is YSLEER. CDR3 sequence reads: CASSQGVGDEQYF. The CDR3 nucleotides are TGCGCCAGCAGCCAAGGGGTTGGCGACGAGCAGTACTTC.

V and J are TRBV3-1 (or the pseudogene TRBV3-2) and TRBJ2-6; 10 bases agree with TRBD1. J lost 3 bases, V lost 1 base, and 3 bases had no gene match. Per the germline V gene, CDR1 is LGHDT and CDR2 is YNNKEL (reference sequence). This CDR3 contains 17 residues. The CDR3 reads CASSQGQGAHGANVLTF. The CDR3 nucleotides are TGTGCCAGCAGCCAAGGACAGGGGGCGCATGGGGCCAACGTCCTGACTTTC.

This clone showed up just a few times. This chain uses TRBV19 with TRBJ1-1; no definite D call. V lost 4 bases, J lost 7 bases, and 13 bases lay in between. The CDR3 runs 13 residues. CDR1 and CDR2 (germline): LNHDA, SQIVND (reference sequence). DNA for the CDR3: TGTGCCAGTAGTACCCGAAATTTGGTTGAAGCTTTCTTT. As protein: CASSTRNLVEAFF. Using reference TRBV19 and TRBJ1-1 for the parts outside the CDR3, the full variable domain is DGGITQSPKYLFRKEGQNVTLSCEQNLNHDAMYWYRQDPGQGLRLIYYSQIVNDFQKGDIAEGYSVSREKKESFPLTVTSAQKNPTAFYLCASSTRNLVEAFFGQGTRLTVV.

J is TRBJ2-7 and V is TRBV4-2; 10 bases are shared with TRBD2. Germline values: CDR1 LGHNA, CDR2 YNFKEQ. The V segment lost 0 bases and the J segment 7 bases; nucleotides outside the gene matches: 9. This CDR3 has 16 residues. The CDR3 DNA is TGTGCCAGCAGCCAAGATGGGCTAGCGGGGGCCTGGGAGCAGTACTTC. It is translated as CASSQDGLAGAWEQYF.

The rearrangement links TRBV20-1 to TRBJ1-2; the D gene is possibly TRBD1 (6 bases). The CDR3 spans 11 residues. In germline, CDR1 is DFQATT, CDR2 SNEGSKA (reference sequence). The CDR3 spells CSTGAPGGYTF. DNA of the CDR3: TGCAGCACGGGGGCCCCTGGTGGCTACACCTTC.

The V and J genes are TRBV7-9 and TRBJ2-3, with D hard to call. Trimming shortened V by 0 bases and J by 4 bases, and 2 bases separated the two germline ends. The length of the CDR3 is 12 residues. CDR1 is SEHNR, CDR2 FQNEAQ, per germline (reference sequence). Here the CDR3 DNA reads TGTGCCAGCAGCTTAGCCTCAGATACGCAGTATTTT. Its protein product is CASSLASDTQYF.

The J gene is TRBJ2-3, the V gene TRBV7-8; D is ambiguous. V was cut by 1 base and J by 0 bases, with 2 bases left in between. CDR3 length: 13 residues. Germline assignment: CDR1 SGHVS and CDR2 FQNEAQ. This CDR3 is CASSLDSTDTQYF. CDR3 in DNA: TGTGCCAGCAGCTTAGATAGCACAGATACGCAGTATTTT. Full variable domain (outside the CDR3, taken from reference TRBV7-8 and TRBJ2-3): GAGVSQSPRYKVAKRGQDVALRCDPISGHVSLFWYQQALGQGPEFLTYFQNEAQLDKSGLPSDRFFAERPEGSVSTLKIQRTQQEDSAVYLCASSLDSTDTQYFGPGTRLTVL.